Each of the 20 T cell receptor beta chains below was sequenced from the same sample in a study of cytomegalovirus exposure and HLA in healthy donors. With 60 Vbeta and 13 Jbeta primers, the PCR was carried out. Assay: immunoSEQ multiplex PCR; the TCRdb copy retains only in-frame clones and omits some. The sample contains over 85,000 clones, just over 75% of which appear only once. The sample consisted of PBMCs. Every receptor here comes from a man aged 25-45 years in good health and CMV-seronegative.

The chain uses TRBV5-1 and TRBJ2-1; the D gene is possibly TRBD2 (7 bases). The CDR3 consists of 16 residues. Trimming took 4 bases from V and 1 from J, leaving 15 bases between them. Germline CDR1 SGHRS, CDR2 YFSETQ. The CDR3 protein is CASSLREGTSYNEQFF. CDR3 nucleotides: TGCGCCAGCAGCCTCAGGGAGGGGACATCCTACAATGAGCAGTTCTTC.

The rearrangement uses TRBV7-8 and TRBJ2-7; 8 nucleotides match TRBD1. The germline V gene has CDR1 SGHVS and CDR2 FQNEAQ. The CDR3 extends over 15 amino acids. V shed 5 bases and J 2 bases; nucleotides not matched to a gene: 8. CDR3 amino acids: CASSKDRVRTYEQYV. The DNA for the CDR3 is TGTGCCAGCAGCAAGGACAGGGTACGGACCTACGAGCAGTACGTC.

This chain uses TRBV6-5 with TRBJ2-1; tentatively, D is TRBD1 (6 bases). The CDR3 runs 15 residues. V was cut by 6 bases and J by 9 bases, with 21 bases left in between. CDR1 and CDR2 from the germline V gene are MNHEY and SVGAGI. The CDR3 is CASRPPGRGWVEQFF. CDR3 DNA: TGTGCCAGCAGGCCCCCGGGAAGGGGGTGGGTTGAGCAGTTCTTC.

Remarks on this clone: At one end, the junction sequence differs from germline, possibly due to a read error. The rearrangement uses TRBV7-9 and TRBJ1-1; D not certain. The V gene's germline CDR1 is SEHNR and CDR2 FQNEAQ (reference sequence). The CDR3 totals 16 residues. CDR3 DNA sequence: TGTTCCAGCAGCTTATTTGTTGGGTACCGGGACACTGAAGCTTTCTTT. It yields the protein CSSSLFVGYRDTEAFF.

This clone was picked up one time. The genes are TRBV4-2 and TRBJ1-2; 12 bases align to TRBD1. CDR1 is LGHNA, CDR2 YNFKEQ, per germline. V gave up 0 bases and J gave up 3 bases; unmatched junction bases: 8. CDR3 length: 18 residues. The CDR3 loop is CASSQDLGQGANYYGYTF. DNA of the CDR3: TGTGCCAGCAGCCAAGATTTGGGACAGGGGGCTAATTACTATGGCTACACCTTC.

This rearrangement joins TRBV15 to TRBJ2-1, with 9 nucleotides matching TRBD2. The CDR3 runs to 15 residues. The V gene end was trimmed by 0 bases and the J gene end by 3 bases; junction bases not matched to a gene: 0. The germline CDR1 and CDR2 sequences are LNHNV and YYDKDF (reference sequence). CDR3 region: CATSRELAGYNEQFF. As DNA, the CDR3 is TGTGCCACCAGCAGAGAACTAGCGGGCTACAATGAGCAGTTCTTC.

The chain combines TRBV7-8 with TRBJ2-2; D gene ambiguous. CDR3 length: 13 amino acids. V dropped 2 bases and J dropped 4 bases, with 5 bases sitting between them. The V gene's germline CDR1 is SGHVS and CDR2 FQNEAQ. CDR3 region: CASSLSGTGELFF. The CDR3 DNA follows: TGTGCCAGCAGCTTATCGGGCACCGGGGAGCTGTTTTTT.

This chain joins TRBV7-9 and TRBJ2-3; 10 bases fit TRBD2. The CDR3 is 16 amino acids. J gave up 2 bases and V 1 base, and 3 bases lay outside the gene matches. Germline CDR1 and CDR2: SEHNR and FQNEAQ (reference sequence). The CDR3 sequence is CASSLGTSGPTDTQYF. The DNA of the CDR3 is TGTGCCAGCAGCTTAGGGACTAGCGGACCCACAGATACGCAGTATTTT.

This clone was detected a few times. The chain links TRBV6-6 to TRBJ1-1; D possibly corresponds to TRBD1 (5 bases). Looked up from germline, CDR1 is MNHNY and CDR2 is SVGAGI (reference sequence). There are 12 residues in the CDR3. V dropped 8 bases and J dropped 5 bases, with 12 bases sitting between them. DNA of the CDR3: TGTGCCAGCGGTACCGGGGGAACTGAAGCTTTCTTT. As protein: CASGTGGTEAFF.

The chain carries TRBV19 and TRBJ2-1; 10 positions match TRBD2. The CDR3 runs to 14 residues. Germline V gene sequence: CDR1 LNHDA, CDR2 SQIVND (reference sequence). The trim removed 4 bases at V and 7 bases at J, leaving 4 bases unmatched. Here the CDR3 reads CASSTQAGGNEQFF. The CDR3 DNA reads as TGTGCCAGTAGTACTCAAGCGGGGGGGAATGAGCAGTTCTTC.

The rearrangement joins TRBV11-2 to TRBJ2-4; TRBD2 is a possible D gene (6 bases). V was pared by 1 base and J by 7 bases, with 8 bases between. CDR3 length equals 13 residues. Germline CDR1 reads SGHAT; CDR2 reads FQNNGV. CDR3 loop: CASSLAGDNIQYF. The CDR3 bases are TGTGCCAGCAGCTTAGCGGGGGATAACATTCAGTACTTC.

The chain uses TRBV2 and TRBJ2-5; 11 positions match TRBD2. The J segment lost 6 bases and the V segment lost 5 bases, leaving 8 bases of the junction unmatched. Looked up from germline, CDR1 is SNHLY and CDR2 is FYNNEI. The CDR3 has 15 amino acids. As DNA, the CDR3 is TGTGCCAGCAGTAAACTAGCGGGGGATGCCAAGACCCAGTACTTC. It codes for CASSKLAGDAKTQYF.

The chain uses TRBV11-2 and TRBJ1-1; 7 bases are a match to TRBD1. The ends lost 4 bases at V and 0 bases at J; junction bases unmatched: 5. Germline values: CDR1 SGHAT, CDR2 FQNNGV. The CDR3 is made up of 15 amino acids. The CDR3 DNA reads as TGTGCCAGCAGCTACGGGACAGTACTGAACACTGAAGCTTTCTTT. This encodes CASSYGTVLNTEAFF.

This clone was recorded only once. The V gene is TRBV1, the J gene TRBJ1-3; TRBD1, as called in the table, went unchecked against the DNA. TRBV1 is marked as a pseudogene. This CDR3 is 12 amino acids long. CDR3 sequence reads: CTSSQDRNTIYF. CDR3 DNA sequence: TGCACCAGCAGCCAAGACAGAAACACCATATATTTT.

This clone was seen a few times. V and J are TRBV27 and TRBJ1-1; no clear D. Trimming took 6 bases from V and 0 from J, leaving 20 bases between them. Per the germline V gene, CDR1 is MNHEY and CDR2 is SMNVEV (reference sequence). The CDR3 totals 17 residues. CDR3: CASRARVSGGMNTEAFF. CDR3 nucleotide sequence: TGTGCCAGCAGGGCTAGAGTTTCAGGAGGTATGAACACTGAAGCTTTCTTT.

This clone was seen just once. The chain uses TRBV10-1 and TRBJ2-1; 13 bases line up with TRBD2. Germline V gene data show CDR1 as WNHNN and CDR2 as SYGVQD (reference sequence). The CDR3 runs 14 residues. V trimming: 3 bases; J trimming: 12 bases; junction bases outside the gene matches: 5. The CDR3 is CASSDGTSGKGQFF. The CDR3 coding sequence is TGCGCCAGCAGTGATGGGACTAGCGGGAAGGGGCAGTTCTTC.

The CDR3 here is CASSEESLLGQYF. The CDR3 DNA sequence: TGTGCCAGCAGTGAAGAATCCCTGCTAGGGCAGTACTTC. V and J are TRBV6-1 and TRBJ2-7; the D is unclear. The CDR3 runs 13 residues. V shed 1 base and J shed 9 bases, with 13 bases lying between them. Germline V CDR1 and CDR2: MNHNS, SASEGT.

The sample holds many counts of this clone. V and J are TRBV27 and TRBJ1-2, with 8 positions matching TRBD1. V shed 6 bases and J 3 bases; nucleotides not matched to a gene: 6. The CDR3 extends over 14 amino acids. Germline CDR1 MNHEY, CDR2 SMNVEV (reference sequence). The CDR3 loop is CASSPLDRDYGYTF. CDR3 nucleotides: TGTGCCAGCAGCCCCCTGGACAGGGACTATGGCTACACCTTC.

The chain links TRBV18 to TRBJ1-6, with D maybe TRBD1 (5 bases). Germline V CDR1 and CDR2: KGHSH, LQKENI. Trimming shortened V by 0 bases and J by 10 bases, and 16 bases separated the two germline ends. There are 16 residues in the CDR3. Here the CDR3 DNA reads TGTGCCAGCTCACCACCTCACTCACAGGTCGGCTCACCCCTCCACTTT. It yields the protein CASSPPHSQVGSPLHF.

This clone has more than one count but fewer than ten. This rearrangement joins TRBV6-6 to TRBJ2-1, with D unresolved. V lost 0 bases to trimming and J lost 7 bases, with 7 bases between them. The germline gives CDR1 MNHNY, CDR2 SVGAGI (reference sequence). There are 13 residues in the CDR3. The CDR3 nucleotides are TGTGCCAGCAGTTACTCGGAGTTTAATGAGCAGTTCTTC. Translated, it gives CASSYSEFNEQFF.